This T cell receptor beta chain was sequenced in a study of T cell clonotyping in hematopoietic cell transplantation. Whole-study results and caveats: Without cell sorting, CD4 versus CD8 contributions remain unresolved. Few recipient clonotypes overlapped donors; over 97% were de novo at given depth. After transplant, recipient diversity fell while pathologically expanded clonotypes grew through day 180. Graft donor and pretransplant recipient Inverse Simpson Index values predicted broader posttransplant TCR diversity.

TCRdb keeps only in-frame clones here, not all; method: immunoSEQ multiplex PCR. The sample has under 9,000 clones, about 96% seen once. There are 13 residues in the CDR3. The V gene's germline CDR1 is MNHEY and CDR2 SMNVEV (reference sequence). The V and J ends lost 5 bases and 5 bases respectively, with 11 bases between them. This clone appeared once. Its target is unknown. The clonotype comes from a male patient aged 35-50 years who had an allogeneic stem cell transplant from a related donor, so the T cells may come from the graft donor. Some clones in this sample may be carry-over from other donors' samples. The material was PBMCs, obtained 30 days after allogeneic stem cell transplant. The chain couples TRBV27 to TRBJ2-3; D is possibly TRBD1 (5 bases). CDR3 in amino acids: CASSGASRDTQYF. CDR3 DNA sequence: TGTGCCAGCAGTGGGGCTAGTAGAGATACGCAGTATTTT.